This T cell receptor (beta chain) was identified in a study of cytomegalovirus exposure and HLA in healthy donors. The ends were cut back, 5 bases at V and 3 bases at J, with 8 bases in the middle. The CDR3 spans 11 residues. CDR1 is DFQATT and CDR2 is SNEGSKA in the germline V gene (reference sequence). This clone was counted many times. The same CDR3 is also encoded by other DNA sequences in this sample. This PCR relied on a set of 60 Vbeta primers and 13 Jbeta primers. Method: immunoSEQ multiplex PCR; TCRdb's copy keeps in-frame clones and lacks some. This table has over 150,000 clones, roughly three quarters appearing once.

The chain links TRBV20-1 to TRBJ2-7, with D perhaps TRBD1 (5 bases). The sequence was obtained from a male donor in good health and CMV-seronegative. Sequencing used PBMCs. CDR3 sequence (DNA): TGCAGTGCTTCTCAGGGCTACGAGCAGTACTTC. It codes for CSASQGYEQYF.